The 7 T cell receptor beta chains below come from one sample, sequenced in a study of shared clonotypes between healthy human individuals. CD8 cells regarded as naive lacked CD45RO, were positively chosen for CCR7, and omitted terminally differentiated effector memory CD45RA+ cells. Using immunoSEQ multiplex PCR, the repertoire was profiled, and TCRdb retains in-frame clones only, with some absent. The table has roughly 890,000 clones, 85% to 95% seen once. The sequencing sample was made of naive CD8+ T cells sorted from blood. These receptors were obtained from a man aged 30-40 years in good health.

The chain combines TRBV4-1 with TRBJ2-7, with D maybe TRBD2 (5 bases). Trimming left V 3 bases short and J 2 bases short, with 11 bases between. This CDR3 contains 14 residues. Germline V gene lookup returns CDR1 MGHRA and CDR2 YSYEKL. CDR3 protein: CASSHQTNTYEQYF. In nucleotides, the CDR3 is TGCGCCAGCAGCCACCAGACTAATACCTACGAGCAGTACTTC.

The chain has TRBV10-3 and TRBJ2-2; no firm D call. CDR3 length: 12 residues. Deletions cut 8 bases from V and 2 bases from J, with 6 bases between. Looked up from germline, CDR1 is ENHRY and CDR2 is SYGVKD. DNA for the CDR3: TGTGCCATCGAGAGAAACACCGGGGAGCTGTTTTTT. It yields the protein CAIERNTGELFF.

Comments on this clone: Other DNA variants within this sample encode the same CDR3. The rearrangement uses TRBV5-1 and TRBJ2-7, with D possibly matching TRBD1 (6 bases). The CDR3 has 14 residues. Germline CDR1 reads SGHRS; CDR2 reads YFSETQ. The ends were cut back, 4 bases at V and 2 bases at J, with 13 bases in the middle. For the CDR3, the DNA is TGCGCCAGCAGCCCGGGTTCAGGGGCCTACGAGCAGTACTTC. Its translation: CASSPGSGAYEQYF. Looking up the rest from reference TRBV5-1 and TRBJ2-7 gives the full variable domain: KAGVTQTPRYLIKTRGQQVTLSCSPISGHRSVSWYQQTPGQGLQFLFEYFSETQRNKGNFPGRFSGRQFSNSRSEMNVSTLELGDSALYLCASSPGSGAYEQYFGPGTRLTVT.

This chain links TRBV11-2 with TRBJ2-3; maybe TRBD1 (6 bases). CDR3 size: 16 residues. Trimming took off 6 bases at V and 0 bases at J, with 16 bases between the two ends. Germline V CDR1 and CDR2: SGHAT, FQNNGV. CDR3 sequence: CASSPDRPLSTDTQYF. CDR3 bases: TGTGCCAGCAGTCCCGACAGGCCTTTAAGCACAGATACGCAGTATTTT.

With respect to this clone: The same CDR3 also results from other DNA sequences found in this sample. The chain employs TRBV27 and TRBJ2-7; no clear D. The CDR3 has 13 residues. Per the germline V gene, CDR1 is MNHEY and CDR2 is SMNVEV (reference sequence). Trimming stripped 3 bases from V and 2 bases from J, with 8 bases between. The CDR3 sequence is CASSFGSTYEQYF. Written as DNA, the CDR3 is TGTGCCAGCAGTTTCGGGTCAACCTACGAGCAGTACTTC.

CDR3 sequence (DNA): TGTGCCTGGAGTGTAATATCGAACACTGAAGCTTTCTTT. This encodes CAWSVISNTEAFF. The rearrangement joins TRBV30 to TRBJ1-1; no definite D call. There are 13 residues in the CDR3. Between the trimmed V and J ends, which lost 0 bases and 1 base, there was a span of 6 bases. Germline V lookup: CDR1 GTSNPN, CDR2 SVGIG (reference sequence). Filled out from reference TRBV30 and TRBJ1-1, the complete variable domain reads SQTIHQWPATLVQPVGSPLSLECTVEGTSNPNLYWYRQAAGRGLQLLFYSVGIGQISSEVPQNLSASRPQDRQFILSSKKLLLSDSGFYLCAWSVISNTEAFFGQGTRLTVV.

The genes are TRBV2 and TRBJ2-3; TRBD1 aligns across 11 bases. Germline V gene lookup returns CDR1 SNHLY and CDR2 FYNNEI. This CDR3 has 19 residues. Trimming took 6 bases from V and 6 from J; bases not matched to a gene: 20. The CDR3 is CASSTDFRTGGEYIDTQYF. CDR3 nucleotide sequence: TGTGCCAGCAGCACAGACTTCCGGACAGGGGGCGAGTATATCGATACGCAGTATTTT.